These T cell receptor beta chains were read from a single sample in a study of identical twins. TCRdb itself ran the 5' RACE reads through MiXCR, one entry per CDR3 protein. Of approximately 300,000 distinct CDR3 sequences listed, over 8.5% were seen once; the top ten hold around 7.1%. This sample also belongs to another study, concerning yellow fever vaccine responses in identical twins.

The sequenced material came from CD8+ T cells sorted from blood. The origin of the receptors is a young woman in good health. Each CDR3 is given with its conserved first and last residue. The D gene is left open where the match is weak. Clone size is stated in some rows and not others, as once, few, many or a class when expanded.

TGTGCCAGCAGCACTCTAGTGGGACGTACTAATCAGCCCCAGCATTTT	CASSTLVGRTNQPQHF	NA	many	TRBJ1-5	TRBV21-1
TGTGCCAGCAGCTCCCGGACGATTGGCGGGGAGCTGTTTTTT	CASSSRTIGGELFF	NA	many	TRBJ2-2	TRBV11-2
TGTGCCAGCAGTGAACGGGCTAGCGGGACCGCTGAGCAGTTCTTC	CASSERASGTAEQFF	TRBD2	NA	TRBJ2-1	TRBV6-4
TGTGCCACCAGCAGAGATGACACGGGCCCAGATACGCAGTATTTT	CATSRDDTGPDTQYF	NA	NA	TRBJ2-3	TRBV15
TGCAGCGTTGAAGAGGGGGCCTCCTACAATGAGCAGTTCTTC	CSVEEGASYNEQFF	NA	many	TRBJ2-1	TRBV29-1
TGTGCCAGCAGCGGGGACGGCTACACTGAAGCTTTCTTT	CASSGDGYTEAFF	NA	few	TRBJ1-1	TRBV6-2/TRBV6-3
TGTGCCATCAGTTACCGACAGGGCTTTGACGAGACCCAGTACTTC	CAISYRQGFDETQYF	TRBD1	few	TRBJ2-5	TRBV10-3
TGTGCCAGCAATAACCTAAACGGGGGTATGCTTGATGAGCAGTTCTTC	CASNNLNGGMLDEQFF	NA	many	TRBJ2-1	TRBV7-9
TGTGCCAGCAGTTTCGACGGAGCACTCCCCTACGAGCAGTACTTC	CASSFDGALPYEQYF	NA	few	TRBJ2-7	TRBV27
TGCAGCGTTCGAACGGGGCAGAGAGCGAACACCGGGGAGCTGTTTTTT	CSVRTGQRANTGELFF	NA	many	TRBJ2-2	TRBV29-1
TGTGCCAGCAGCCACCCCCCAGCGGATAACAATGAGCAGTTCTTC	CASSHPPADNNEQFF	NA	many	TRBJ2-1	TRBV7-9
TGCAGCGTCGGGGGACTAGCGGGAAAAACCTCCTACAATGAGCAGTTCTTC	CSVGGLAGKTSYNEQFF	TRBD2	many	TRBJ2-1	TRBV29-1
TGTGCCAGCAGTGAAGTACTTTACGAGCAGTACTTC	CASSEVLYEQYF	NA	NA	TRBJ2-7	TRBV6-1
TGTGCCATCAGTGAAGGCGGGACAGGGGTAAAAAATGAGCAGTTCTTC	CAISEGGTGVKNEQFF	TRBD1	many	TRBJ2-1	TRBV10-3
TGTGCCAGCAGCGCGGGACAGGGGGCTCACAATGAGCAGTTCTTC	CASSAGQGAHNEQFF	TRBD1	NA	TRBJ2-1	TRBV7-9
TGTGCCAGCAGTCCCCCCTACGGGAATGAGCAGTTCTTC	CASSPPYGNEQFF	NA	many	TRBJ2-1	TRBV7-9
TGTGCCAGCAGAAAAGAACTAGCGGGAGCCCACAATGAGCAGTTCTTC	CASRKELAGAHNEQFF	TRBD2	few	TRBJ2-1	TRBV6-1
TGTGCCAGCAGCTTAGGGACTAGCGGAGGCACAGATACGCAGTATTTT	CASSLGTSGGTDTQYF	TRBD2	many	TRBJ2-3	TRBV7-8
TGTGCCAGCAGCTCTTCCCGTCGGGTCGATAACTATGGCTACACCTTC	CASSSSRRVDNYGYTF	NA	NA	TRBJ1-2	TRBV7-9
TGTGCCAGCAGCCGTCAGCGGGAGAGCACCACAGATACGCAGTATTTT	CASSRQRESTTDTQYF	TRBD2	few	TRBJ2-3	TRBV14
TGCAGTGCACTGGAGAACACCGGGGAGCTGTTTTTT	CSALENTGELFF	NA	few	TRBJ2-2	TRBV20-1
TGTGCCAGCAGCTTAGGGGTAGCGGGAAGCACAGATACGCAGTATTTT	CASSLGVAGSTDTQYF	TRBD2	many	TRBJ2-3	TRBV11-2
TGTGCCACCAGTGGGATTGGAAGGGGAGGGACCTACGAGCAGTACTTC	CATSGIGRGGTYEQYF	TRBD2	NA	TRBJ2-7	TRBV24-1
TGCGCCAGCAGCCAACTTGGCGGGAGGATTCAAGAGACCCAGTACTTC	CASSQLGGRIQETQYF	TRBD2	many	TRBJ2-5	TRBV4-1
TGTGCCAGCAGCTTAGTGGGTCCCCACGAGCAGTACTTC	CASSLVGPHEQYF	NA	many	TRBJ2-7	TRBV11-2
TGTGCCAGCAGTTCTGAGGGTCCCCCCCACGAGCAGTACTTC	CASSSEGPPHEQYF	NA	NA	TRBJ2-7	TRBV28
TGTGCCAGCAGCCAAGATCGCTCGGGACTAGCGGACAATGAGCAGTTCTTC	CASSQDRSGLADNEQFF	TRBD2	many	TRBJ2-1	TRBV3-1
TGTGCCAGCAGTTCGTTTGGAACGGGATTTGAAGCTTTCTTT	CASSSFGTGFEAFF	NA	NA	TRBJ1-1	TRBV27
TGCGCCAGCCTCATTAGCGGTCCCACAGATACGCAGTATTTT	CASLISGPTDTQYF	NA	few	TRBJ2-3	TRBV10-2
TGTGCCAGCAGCCTGGACCACTCGGATGAGCAGTTCTTC	CASSLDHSDEQFF	NA	many	TRBJ2-1	TRBV9
TGTGCCAGCGCCGTGCAGGGGACGGACGAGCAGTACTTC	CASAVQGTDEQYF	NA	few	TRBJ2-7	TRBV27
TGTGCCAGCAGTGACTCGCCTGGCACAGATACGCAGTATTTT	CASSDSPGTDTQYF	NA	medium-sized	TRBJ2-3	TRBV6-4
TGTGCCAGCAGTCCGAGTCGGGGCGGAACCGGGGAGCTGTTTTTT	CASSPSRGGTGELFF	NA	many	TRBJ2-2	TRBV27
TGTGCCAGCAGAGACCTGGGGTATGAGCAGTTCTTC	CASRDLGYEQFF	NA	many	TRBJ2-1	TRBV6-5
TGCGCCAGCAGCGGGGACAGGGAAACTCCCTACGAGCAGTACTTC	CASSGDRETPYEQYF	TRBD1	many	TRBJ2-7	TRBV5-1
TGTGCCAGCAGTTACTCTAGCACAGATACGCAGTATTTT	CASSYSSTDTQYF	NA	many	TRBJ2-3	TRBV6-5
TGCAGTGCTAGACGTCCATCCTACGAGCAGTACTTC	CSARRPSYEQYF	NA	few	TRBJ2-7	TRBV20-1
TGCAGTGCGGGGCAGGGGCTCAATGAGCAGTTCTTC	CSAGQGLNEQFF	NA	NA	TRBJ2-1	TRBV20-1
TGCAGTGCTAGAGATTGGGCTAGCGGGAGTGATGAGCAGTTCTTC	CSARDWASGSDEQFF	TRBD2	few	TRBJ2-1	TRBV20-1
TGTGCTAGCAGCTTAGATTCTAGCGGCTACAATGAGCAGTTCTTC	CASSLDSSGYNEQFF	TRBD2	few	TRBJ2-1	TRBV7-7
TGTGCCAGCAGCTCAAACGGGGGACAGGATGAAGCTTTCTTT	CASSSNGGQDEAFF	TRBD1	many	TRBJ1-1	TRBV7-9
TGTGCCAGCAGTTACGCAGGGGAAGAGACCCAGTACTTC	CASSYAGEETQYF	NA	many	TRBJ2-5	TRBV6-5
TGTGCCAGCAGTCCGTACTTAAGGGTGAACACTGAAGCTTTCTTT	CASSPYLRVNTEAFF	NA	many	TRBJ1-1	TRBV27
TGTGCCTGGTCGAGGGATATCAATCAGCCCCAGCATTTT	CAWSRDINQPQHF	NA	few	TRBJ1-5	TRBV30
TGCAGCGTTGCGCAAGGGATTACAGATACGCAGTATTTT	CSVAQGITDTQYF	NA	few	TRBJ2-3	TRBV29-1
TGTGCCAGCAGTTTAAGCATGGGACTAGGCATGAACACCGGGGAGCTGTTTTTT	CASSLSMGLGMNTGELFF	TRBD2	few	TRBJ2-2	TRBV27
TGCAGTGCGGCCGGGACGAATACGCAGTATTTT	CSAAGTNTQYF	NA	NA	TRBJ2-3	TRBV20-1
TGTGCCAGCAGTGATCCAAGCGAAAGGACGAGGAATGAGCAGTTCTTC	CASSDPSERTRNEQFF	NA	many	TRBJ2-1	TRBV2
TGTGCCAGCAGCGTAAACTCCTACGAGCAGTACTTC	CASSVNSYEQYF	NA	many	TRBJ2-7	TRBV7-8
TGTGCCAGCCGGGCAGGGTCCGATACGCAGTATTTT	CASRAGSDTQYF	NA	few	TRBJ2-3	TRBV10-3
TGTGCCAGCAACCTAGTCCGGGACAACTACAATGAGCAGTTCTTC	CASNLVRDNYNEQFF	NA	NA	TRBJ2-1	TRBV5-6